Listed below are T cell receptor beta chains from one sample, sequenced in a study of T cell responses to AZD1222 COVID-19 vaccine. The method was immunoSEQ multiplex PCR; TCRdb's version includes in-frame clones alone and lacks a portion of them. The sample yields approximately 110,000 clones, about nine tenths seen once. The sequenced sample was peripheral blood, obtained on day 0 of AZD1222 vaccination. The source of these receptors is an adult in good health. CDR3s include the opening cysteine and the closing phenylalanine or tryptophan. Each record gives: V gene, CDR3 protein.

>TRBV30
CAWSRGGPNTGELFF
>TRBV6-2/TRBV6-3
CASSYSPPLMQPQHF
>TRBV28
CASRGQGGQYF
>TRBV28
CASSFQTTRDEQFF
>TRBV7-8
CASSPGGTGGSQPQHF
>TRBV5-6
CASSKAGGSPYEQYF
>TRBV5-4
CASSSSRRGNQETQYF
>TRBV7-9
CASSLAEGREQYF
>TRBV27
CASSIGTGNNSPLHF
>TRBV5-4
CASRSSTGSSEKLFF
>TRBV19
CASRMDRALNTEAFF
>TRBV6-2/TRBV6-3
CASSRFTGTSEFEQYF
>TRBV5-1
CASSLREIGYGYTF
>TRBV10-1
CASSESSLSTDTQYF
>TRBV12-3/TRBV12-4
CASSLGAIYGYTF
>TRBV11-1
CASSLGAGELNTEAFF
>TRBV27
CASSLSGREEDEQYF
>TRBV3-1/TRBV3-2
CASSQVPRNNEQFF
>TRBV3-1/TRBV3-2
CASSPLGGTGSYEQYF
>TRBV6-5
CASSYSQGDTYEQYF
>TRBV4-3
CASSLVLGGEVGNTIYF
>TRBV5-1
CASSLAGANVLTF
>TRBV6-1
CASSEAGTSGSYEQYF
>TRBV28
CASSPGISKHNEQFF
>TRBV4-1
CASSQGTQSGNQPQHF
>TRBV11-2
CASSLAGGQGRTIYF
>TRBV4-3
CASSQGISGNTIYF
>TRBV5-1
CASSRGQGHNEQFF
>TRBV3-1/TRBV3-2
CASSQDLWVSYNEQFF
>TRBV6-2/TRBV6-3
CASSLGRETQYF
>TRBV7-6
CASSFSTGVVTGELFF
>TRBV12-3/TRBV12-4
CASSSGRTIYF
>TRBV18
CASSQGANQPQHF
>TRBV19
CASSQTESPLHF
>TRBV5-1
CASSLAPGQGTYEQYF
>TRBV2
CASRRSGQGDEQYF
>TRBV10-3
CAISDPSGGRETQYF
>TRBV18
CASSPPSVGTDTQYF
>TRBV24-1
CATSVPLNYGYTF
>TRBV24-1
CATSDFNLDYGYTF
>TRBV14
CASSQVGTPSYEQYF
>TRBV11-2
CASSWTDQGYYEQYF
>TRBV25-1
CASGDYEQYF
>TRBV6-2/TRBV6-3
CASSFGQGKFFF
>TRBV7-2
CASSLRSRDRSLPYEQYF
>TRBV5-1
CASSPGHGTQYF
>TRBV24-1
CATSEPGQYSGNTIYF
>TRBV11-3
CASSLDRGTPFF